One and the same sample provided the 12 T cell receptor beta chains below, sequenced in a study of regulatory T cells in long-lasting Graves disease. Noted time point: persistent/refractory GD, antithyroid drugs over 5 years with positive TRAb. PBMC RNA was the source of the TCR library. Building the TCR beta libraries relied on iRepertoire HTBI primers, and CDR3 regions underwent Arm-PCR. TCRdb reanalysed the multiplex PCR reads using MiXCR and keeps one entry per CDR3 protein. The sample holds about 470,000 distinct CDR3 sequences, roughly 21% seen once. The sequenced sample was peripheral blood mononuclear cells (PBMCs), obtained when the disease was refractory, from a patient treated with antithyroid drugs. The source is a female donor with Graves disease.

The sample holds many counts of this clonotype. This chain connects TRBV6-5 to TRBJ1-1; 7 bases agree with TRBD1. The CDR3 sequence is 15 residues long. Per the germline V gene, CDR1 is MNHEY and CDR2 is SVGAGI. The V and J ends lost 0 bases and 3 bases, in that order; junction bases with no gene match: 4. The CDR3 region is CASSYSITGDTEAFF. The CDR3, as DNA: TGTGCCAGCAGTTACTCGATAACAGGGGACACTGAAGCTTTCTTT.

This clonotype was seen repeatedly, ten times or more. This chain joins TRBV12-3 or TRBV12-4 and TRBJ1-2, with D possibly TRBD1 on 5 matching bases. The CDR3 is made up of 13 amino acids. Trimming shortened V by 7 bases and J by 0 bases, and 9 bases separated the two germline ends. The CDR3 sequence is CASTGGSNYGYTF. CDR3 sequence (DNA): TGTGCCAGCACGGGGGGATCTAACTATGGCTACACCTTC.

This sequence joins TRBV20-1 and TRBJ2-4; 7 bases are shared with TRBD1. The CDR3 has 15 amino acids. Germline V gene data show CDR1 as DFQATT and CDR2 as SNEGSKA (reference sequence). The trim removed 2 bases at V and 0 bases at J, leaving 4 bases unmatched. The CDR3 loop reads CSARLTGVAKNIQYF. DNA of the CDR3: TGCAGTGCTAGACTAACAGGGGTAGCCAAAAACATTCAGTACTTC.

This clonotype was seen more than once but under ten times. The CDR3 coding sequence is TGTGCCGCCGACCACGGGGGGGAGAACACTGAAGCTTTCTTT. Amino acid sequence: CAADHGGENTEAFF. The chain combines TRBV10-3 with TRBJ1-1; the D gene is possibly TRBD1 (5 bases). Per germline, CDR1 ENHRY and CDR2 SYGVKD. Trimming cost V 11 bases and J 1 base, with 17 bases left between them. The CDR3 sequence is 14 residues long.

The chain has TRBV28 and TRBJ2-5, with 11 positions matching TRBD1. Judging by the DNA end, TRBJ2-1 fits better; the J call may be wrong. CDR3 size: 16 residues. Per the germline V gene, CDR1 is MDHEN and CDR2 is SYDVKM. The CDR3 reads CASSFPGTGGPEEQFF. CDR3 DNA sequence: TGTGCCAGCAGTTTCCCCGGGACAGGGGGGCCCGAGGAGCAGTTCTTC.

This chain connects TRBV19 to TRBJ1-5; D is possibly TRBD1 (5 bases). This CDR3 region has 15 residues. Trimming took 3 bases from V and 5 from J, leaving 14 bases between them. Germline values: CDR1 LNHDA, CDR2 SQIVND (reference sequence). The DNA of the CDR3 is TGTGCCAGTAGTATCACCGGGTCCAGGGATCAGCCCCAGCATTTT. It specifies CASSITGSRDQPQHF.

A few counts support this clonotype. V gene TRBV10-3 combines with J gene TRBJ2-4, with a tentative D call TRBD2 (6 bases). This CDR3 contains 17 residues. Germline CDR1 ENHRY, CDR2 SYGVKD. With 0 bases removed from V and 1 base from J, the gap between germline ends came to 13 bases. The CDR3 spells CAISESVSGRAKNIQYF. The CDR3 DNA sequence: TGTGCCATCAGTGAGTCGGTCTCGGGGAGGGCCAAAAACATTCAGTACTTC.

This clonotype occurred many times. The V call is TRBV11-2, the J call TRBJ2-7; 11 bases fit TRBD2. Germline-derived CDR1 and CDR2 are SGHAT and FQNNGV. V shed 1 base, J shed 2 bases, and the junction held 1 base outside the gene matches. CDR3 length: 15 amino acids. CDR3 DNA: TGTGCCAGCAGCTTAGGGGGACTAGCGGCCTACGAGCAGTACTTC. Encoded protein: CASSLGGLAAYEQYF.

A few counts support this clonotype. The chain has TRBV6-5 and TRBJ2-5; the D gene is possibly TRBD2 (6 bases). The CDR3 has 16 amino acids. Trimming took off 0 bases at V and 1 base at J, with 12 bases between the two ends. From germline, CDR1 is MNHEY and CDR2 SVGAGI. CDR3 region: CASSYSPRGTQETQYF. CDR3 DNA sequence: TGTGCCAGCAGTTACTCCCCCCGGGGGACCCAAGAGACCCAGTACTTC.

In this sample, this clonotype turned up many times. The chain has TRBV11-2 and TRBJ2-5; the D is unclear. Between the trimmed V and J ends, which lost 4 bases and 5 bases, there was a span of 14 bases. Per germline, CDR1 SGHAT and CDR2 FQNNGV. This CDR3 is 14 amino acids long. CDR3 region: CASSSSILGETQYF. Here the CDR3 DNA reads TGTGCCAGCAGCTCGTCAATCCTAGGGGAGACCCAGTACTTC.

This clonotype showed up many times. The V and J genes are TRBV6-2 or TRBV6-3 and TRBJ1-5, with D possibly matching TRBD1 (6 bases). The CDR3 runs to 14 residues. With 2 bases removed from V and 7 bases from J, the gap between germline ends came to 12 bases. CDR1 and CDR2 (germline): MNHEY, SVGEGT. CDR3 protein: CASSYLRTDQPQHF. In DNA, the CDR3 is TGTGCCAGCAGTTACCTTCGGACAGACCAGCCCCAGCATTTT.

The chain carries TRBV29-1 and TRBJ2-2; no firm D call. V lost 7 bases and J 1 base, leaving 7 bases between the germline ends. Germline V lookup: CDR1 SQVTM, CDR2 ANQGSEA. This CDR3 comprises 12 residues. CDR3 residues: CSGMVNTGELFF. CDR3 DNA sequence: TGCAGCGGGATGGTGAACACCGGGGAGCTGTTTTTT.